This TCR beta chain was obtained from a study of OX40 agonist ivuxolimab in advanced cancers. This CDR3 spans 17 amino acids. The germline V gene encodes CDR1 MGHRA and CDR2 YSYEKL. Trimming removed 4 bases at V and 0 bases at J, with 15 bases between. TCRdb's table, derived via immunoSEQ multiplex PCR, lists solely in-frame clones and lacks some. The sample carries approximately 31,000 clones, about 89% recorded once. The sample in question was CD4+ or CD8+ T cells sorted from blood, obtained in a trial of the OX40 agonist ivuxolimab. The sequence was collected from an adult with an advanced solid tumor such as melanoma, head and neck, liver or kidney cancer. J is TRBJ2-2 and V is TRBV4-1; the D gene is possibly TRBD2 (6 bases). The CDR3 DNA is TGCGCCAGCAGCCCCTACCCTAGCGCCCCGAACACCGGGGAGCTGTTTTTT. It is translated as CASSPYPSAPNTGELFF.